The clone carrying this TCR beta chain has just a few counts. Its antigen is unidentified. This CDR3 comprises 14 residues. Germline-derived CDR1 and CDR2 are ENHRY and SYGVKD. V was shortened by 6 bases and J by 2 bases, with 11 bases between the two germline ends. This sample was taken from a study of Graves' ophthalmopathy and Graves' hyperthyroidism. Investigators amplified TCR beta CDR3 regions from RNA transcripts. RT-PCR was first run with HTBI primers, then multiplex PCR in a second round. Using its own MiXCR run on the multiplex PCR reads, TCRdb lists one record per CDR3 protein. This table holds hundreds of thousands of distinct CDR3 sequences, roughly 50% found once. Study-wide findings and caveats: Built on 13 signatures, a model told ophthalmopathy apart from stable hyperthyroidism with approximately 85% sensitivity and over 80% specificity.

The V and J genes are TRBV10-3 and TRBJ1-5; D perhaps matches TRBD1 (6 bases). The origin of this receptor is an adult man with Graves' ophthalmopathy. The sample comprised peripheral blood. CDR3 DNA sequence: TGTGCCATCAGGGGGGGCGGTGGCAATCAGCCCCAGCATTTT. Protein product: CAIRGGGGNQPQHF.